This T cell receptor (beta chain) was sequenced for a study of CD8 T cells in ankylosing spondylitis. Concerning this clonotype itself: The antigen is undetermined.

MiXCR, run by TCRdb on the 5' RACE reads, gives a single entry per CDR3 protein. The sample includes roughly 700,000 distinct CDR3 sequences, 15% to 20% seen only once; the top ten take 19%. Germline trimming cut 6 bases from V and 7 bases from J; bases unmatched to any gene: 5. Germline values: CDR1 MDHEN, CDR2 SYDVKM. The CDR3 sequence is 14 residues long. Broader study findings: Blood from ankylosing spondylitis patients appeared to carry a characteristic roughly 8-variant TCR beta motif.

This receptor was identified in a male donor with ankylosing spondylitis. The sample consisted of blood, either unsorted or a sorted T cell fraction (not recorded which). The V gene is TRBV28, the J gene TRBJ1-6, with 8 bases aligning to TRBD1. In nucleotides, the CDR3 is TGTGCCAGCAGGGGGGGGACAGGCAATTCACCCCTCCACTTT. It yields the protein CASRGGTGNSPLHF.